This T cell receptor (beta chain) was recovered during a study of response to subunit inactivated influenza vaccine. The table lists this clonotype with a few counts. TCRdb called the RT-PCR reads again in MiXCR, with one record for every CDR3 protein. This table has 550,000 to 600,000 distinct CDR3 sequences, approximately 10% appearing once. This CDR3 region has 11 residues. Between the trimmed V and J ends, which lost 5 bases and 8 bases, there was a span of 9 bases. CDR1 is MNHEY and CDR2 is SVGEGT in the germline V gene. The V call is TRBV6-2 or TRBV6-3, the J call TRBJ1-1; TRBD1 is a possible D gene (6 bases). The clonotype was recovered from a middle-aged man who received an inactivated influenza vaccine. Here the sequenced sample was PBMCs from blood, taken on the day of vaccination. The CDR3 is CASSRDREAFF. The CDR3 DNA reads as TGTGCCAGCAGTCGCGACAGGGAAGCTTTCTTT.